The clone carrying this T cell receptor (beta chain) appeared many times. Its antigen is currently unknown. Researchers built TCR beta libraries using quantitative 5'-RACE with molecular barcodes. Via MiXCR, TCRdb re-called the 5' RACE reads, giving one row per CDR3 protein. Of about 130,000 distinct CDR3 sequences in the sample, 7% were seen once. The data derive from a study of CD8 T cells in ankylosing spondylitis. The study, taken as a whole, reports: Certain motif variants had earlier been reported in reactive arthritis synovial fluid and blood. Roughly eight highly homologous variants formed a TCR beta motif that appeared characteristic of ankylosing spondylitis blood. It was reported that disease-linked clones were significantly enriched in matched ankylosing spondylitis synovial fluid.

The sequence derives from a male donor with ankylosing spondylitis or in good health (not recorded which). Sequenced material: blood, either unsorted or a sorted T cell fraction (not recorded which).

The CDR3 coding sequence is TGTGCCAGCAGCTTCGGACTAGCGGGCACCTACGAGCAGTACTTC. Translating it yields CASSFGLAGTYEQYF. The V and J genes are TRBV11-2 and TRBJ2-7; TRBD2 aligns across 11 bases. J lost 2 bases, V lost 3 bases, and 3 bases had no gene match. From germline, CDR1 is SGHAT and CDR2 FQNNGV. The CDR3 is 15 residues long.